The 16 T cell receptor beta chains below come from one sample, sequenced in a study of OX40 agonist ivuxolimab in advanced cancers. This table comes from immunoSEQ multiplex PCR, and its TCRdb copy is limited to in-frame clones, with some not included. Seen here are 50,000 to 65,000 clones, 75% to 90% observed once, and the top ten hold approximately 1.5%. The sample consisted of CD4+ or CD8+ T cells sorted from blood, taken in a trial of the OX40 agonist ivuxolimab. All receptors come from an adult with an advanced solid tumor such as melanoma, head and neck, liver or kidney cancer.

The chain is built from TRBV14 and TRBJ2-3, with 7 bases aligning to TRBD2. Germline trimming cut 1 base from V and 2 bases from J; bases unmatched to any gene: 6. CDR1 is SGHDN, CDR2 FVKESK, per germline. The CDR3 runs 16 residues. This CDR3 is CASSQGIGRYTDTQYF. The CDR3 DNA sequence: TGTGCCAGCAGCCAAGGAATCGGGAGGTACACAGATACGCAGTATTTT. Supplemented by reference TRBV14 and TRBJ2-3, the full variable domain reads EAGVTQFPSHSVIEKGQTVTLRCDPISGHDNLYWYRRVMGKEIKFLLHFVKESKQDESGMPNNRFLAERTGGTYSTLKVQPAELEDSGVYFCASSQGIGRYTDTQYFGPGTRLTVL.

V gene TRBV7-8 combines with J gene TRBJ2-3, with D perhaps TRBD1 (5 bases). The V gene lost 2 bases and the J gene lost 2 bases, with 8 bases spanning the gap. This CDR3 has 14 residues. Germline V gene lookup returns CDR1 SGHVS and CDR2 FQNEAQ. Here the CDR3 reads CASSLRQYTDTQYF. The CDR3 coding sequence is TGTGCCAGCAGCTTACGACAGTACACAGATACGCAGTATTTT.

The rearrangement uses TRBV10-3 and TRBJ2-5; TRBD2 matches at 8 bases. Germline CDR1 ENHRY, CDR2 SYGVKD. The trim removed 6 bases at V and 2 bases at J, leaving 5 bases unmatched. This CDR3 has 14 amino acids. The CDR3 DNA is TGTGCCATCAGCGTAGCGGGGCGGCAAGAGACCCAGTACTTC. Translated: CAISVAGRQETQYF.

The chain employs TRBV5-1 and TRBJ2-2; a weak D match, TRBD1 (5 bases). Deletions cut 0 bases from V and 0 bases from J, with 9 bases between. The CDR3 length is 16 residues. The germline V gene has CDR1 SGHRS and CDR2 YFSETQ. The CDR3 DNA is TGCGCCAGCAGCTTGGAACAGGCGTCGAACACCGGGGAGCTGTTTTTT. This encodes CASSLEQASNTGELFF.

The chain has TRBV28 and TRBJ2-1; D ambiguous. The CDR3 covers 13 residues. In germline, CDR1 is MDHEN, CDR2 SYDVKM. The V end lost 6 bases, the J end lost 6 bases, and 12 bases lay between the germline ends. As DNA, the CDR3 is TGTGCCAGCAGCCGACAAGGGTCCAATGAGCAGTTCTTC. Encoded protein: CASSRQGSNEQFF.

This rearrangement joins TRBV20-1 to TRBJ2-7, with unresolved D. The germline V and J ends were trimmed by 6 bases and 4 bases, with 10 bases remaining between them. CDR3 length equals 11 residues. The germline V gene has CDR1 DFQATT and CDR2 SNEGSKA (reference sequence). The CDR3 loop is CSAVTVYEQYF. The CDR3, as DNA: TGCAGTGCCGTGACTGTATACGAGCAGTACTTC.

This rearrangement joins TRBV30 to TRBJ2-7; possible D gene TRBD1, 5 bases. Trimming took 4 bases from V and 2 from J, leaving 9 bases between them. The CDR3 extends over 12 amino acids. Germline CDR1 is GTSNPN and CDR2 is SVGIG (reference sequence). Here the CDR3 reads CAWNTGTYEQYF. In DNA form, the CDR3 reads TGTGCCTGGAATACAGGAACCTACGAGCAGTACTTC.

The chain recombines TRBV30 with TRBJ1-4; perhaps TRBD1 as D (6 bases). The CDR3 runs to 14 residues. V lost 2 bases and J lost 7, with 14 bases in between. Germline V gene sequence: CDR1 GTSNPN, CDR2 SVGIG (reference sequence). The CDR3 region is CAWSPHRDSEKLFF. CDR3 in DNA: TGTGCCTGGAGTCCCCACAGGGACTCTGAAAAACTGTTTTTT.

This clone is a singleton in its sample. CDR3 nucleotides: TGTGCCAGCAGCCGAGGGGGACCCTTTAACAGGGAGCAGTACTTC. This codes for CASSRGGPFNREQYF. The chain couples TRBV9 to TRBJ2-7, with D possibly being TRBD1 (6 bases). Trimming removed 4 bases at V and 7 bases at J, with 21 bases between. The CDR3 sequence is 15 residues long. The V gene's germline CDR1 is SGDLS and CDR2 YYNGEE.

The chain links TRBV27 to TRBJ2-7; D gene unclear. This CDR3 has 16 amino acids. V dropped 5 bases and J dropped 5 bases, with 22 bases sitting between them. Germline CDR1 MNHEY, CDR2 SMNVEV (reference sequence). The CDR3 region is CASSPRGAPGYNEQYF. As DNA, the CDR3 is TGTGCCAGCAGTCCCCGAGGAGCACCCGGGTATAACGAGCAGTACTTC.

V usage is TRBV7-2 and J usage is TRBJ2-5; TRBD1 agrees at 7 bases. Trimming at V came to 4 bases and at J to 2 bases, leaving 1 base not matched to a gene. The CDR3 consists of 13 residues. CDR1 SGHTA and CDR2 FQGNSA come from the germline V gene. DNA of the CDR3: TGTGCCAGCAGCTCGGGACAGCAAGAGACCCAGTACTTC. It is translated as CASSSGQQETQYF.

The J gene is TRBJ1-1, the V gene TRBV18, with 9 nucleotides matching TRBD1. Germline CDR1 reads KGHSH; CDR2 reads LQKENI. V trimming: 0 bases; J trimming: 8 bases; junction bases outside the gene matches: 4. The CDR3 totals 14 residues. CDR3 sequence (DNA): TGTGCCAGCTCACCACCGATGGGACAGGGCGAAGCTTTCTTT. Residues: CASSPPMGQGEAFF. Supplemented by reference TRBV18 and TRBJ1-1, the full variable domain reads NAGVMQNPRHLVRRRGQEARLRCSPMKGHSHVYWYRQLPEEGLKFMVYLQKENIIDESGMPKERFSAEFPKEGPSILRIQQVVRGDSAAYFCASSPPMGQGEAFFGQGTRLTVV.

The chain carries TRBV11-2 and TRBJ1-2; TRBD1 aligns across 12 bases. Germline-derived CDR1 and CDR2 are SGHAT and FQNNGV. Unmatched junction bases numbered 5, after V lost 5 bases and J lost 4 bases. This CDR3 region has 15 residues. The CDR3 coding sequence is TGTGCCAGCAGCCCTGGGACAGGGGGCGTCTATGGCTACACCTTC. This codes for CASSPGTGGVYGYTF.

The J gene is TRBJ2-5, the V gene TRBV7-3, with no clear D. From germline, CDR1 is SGHTA and CDR2 FQGTGA. The CDR3 runs 15 residues. V dropped 5 bases and J dropped 4 bases, with 17 bases sitting between them. The CDR3 nucleotides are TGTGCCAGCAGCCCTCGGGTAGGAGATGGAGAGACCCAGTACTTC. Encoded protein: CASSPRVGDGETQYF.

This rearrangement joins TRBV29-1 to TRBJ2-7, with D perhaps TRBD2 (6 bases). Germline V gene lookup returns CDR1 SQVTM and CDR2 ANQGSEA. This CDR3 is 11 amino acids long. Trimming stripped 7 bases from V and 5 bases from J, with 12 bases between. CDR3 nucleotide sequence: TGCAGCGCCCGCGGGGTCCACGAGCAGTACTTC. Translating gives CSARGVHEQYF.

On this clone: The junction departs from germline at one end; a sequencing error may be responsible. The V and J genes are TRBV5-1 and TRBJ2-7; D uncertain. CDR3 length: 8 residues. Germline assignment: CDR1 SGHRS and CDR2 YFSETQ. The CDR3, as DNA: TGTGCCAGTTACGAGCAGTACTTC. Protein: CASYEQYF.